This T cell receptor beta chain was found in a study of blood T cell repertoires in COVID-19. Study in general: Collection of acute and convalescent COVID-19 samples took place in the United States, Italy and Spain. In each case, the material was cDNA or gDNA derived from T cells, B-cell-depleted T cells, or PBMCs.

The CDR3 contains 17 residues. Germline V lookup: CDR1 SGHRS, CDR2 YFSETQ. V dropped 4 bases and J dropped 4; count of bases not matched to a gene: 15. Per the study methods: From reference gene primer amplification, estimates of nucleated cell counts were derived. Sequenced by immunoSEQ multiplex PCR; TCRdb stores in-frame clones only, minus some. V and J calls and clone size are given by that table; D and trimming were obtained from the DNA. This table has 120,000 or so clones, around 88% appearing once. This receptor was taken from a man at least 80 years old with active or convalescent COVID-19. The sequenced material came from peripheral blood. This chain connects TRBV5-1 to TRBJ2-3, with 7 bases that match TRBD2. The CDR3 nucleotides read TGCGCCAGCAGCGCCTTTTCTAGCGGCGCTGGGGCAGATACGCAGTATTTT. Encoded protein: CASSAFSSGAGADTQYF.